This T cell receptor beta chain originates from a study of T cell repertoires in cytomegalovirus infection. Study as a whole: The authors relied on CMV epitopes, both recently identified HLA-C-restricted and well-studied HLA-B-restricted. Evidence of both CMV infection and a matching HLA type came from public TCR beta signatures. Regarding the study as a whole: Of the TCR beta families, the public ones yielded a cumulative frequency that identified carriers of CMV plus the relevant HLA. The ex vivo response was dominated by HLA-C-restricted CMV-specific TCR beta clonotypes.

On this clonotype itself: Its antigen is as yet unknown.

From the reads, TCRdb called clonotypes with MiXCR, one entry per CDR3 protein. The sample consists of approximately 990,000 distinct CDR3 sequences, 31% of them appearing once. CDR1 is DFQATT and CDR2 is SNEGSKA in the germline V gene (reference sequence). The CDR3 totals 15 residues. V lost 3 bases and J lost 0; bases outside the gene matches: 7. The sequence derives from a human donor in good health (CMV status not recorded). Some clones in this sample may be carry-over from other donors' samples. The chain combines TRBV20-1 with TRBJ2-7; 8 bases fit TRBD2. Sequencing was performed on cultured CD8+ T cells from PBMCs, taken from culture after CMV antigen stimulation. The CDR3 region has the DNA TGCAGTGCTAGCCCCGGGAGGGGAGGCTCCTACGAGCAGTACTTC. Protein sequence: CSASPGRGGSYEQYF.